The 24 T cell receptor beta chains presented below share a single source sample, sequenced in a study of blood T cell repertoires in COVID-19. Clones were read by immunoSEQ multiplex PCR, and TCRdb kept only the in-frame ones, dropping some. This sample has under 400,000 clones; 65% to 90% occur once, and the top ten carry approximately 4.6%. Sequencing was performed on PBMCs or T cells enriched from blood (not recorded which). All receptors derive from a woman aged 40 to 49 with acute COVID-19.

The rearrangement uses TRBV9 and TRBJ2-2; 8 bases agree with TRBD1. CDR3 length equals 14 residues. V gave up 3 bases and J gave up 6 bases; unmatched junction bases: 4. Germline CDR1 SGDLS, CDR2 YYNGEE. The CDR3 here is CASSGQGAAGELFF. CDR3 DNA: TGTGCCAGCAGCGGCCAGGGGGCAGCCGGGGAGCTGTTTTTT. Together with reference TRBV9 and TRBJ2-2, the CDR3 gives the full variable domain: DSGVTQTPKHLITATGQRVTLRCSPRSGDLSVYWYQQSLDQGLQFLIQYYNGEERAKGNILERFSAQQFPDLHSELNLSSLELGDSALYFCASSGQGAAGELFFGEGSRLTVL.

V usage is TRBV11-3 and J usage is TRBJ2-1; 7 positions agree with TRBD2. Germline CDR1 reads SGHNT; CDR2 reads YENEEA. With V trimmed by 0 bases and J by 1 base, 0 bases remained unmatched. The CDR3 length is 15 residues. The CDR3 sequence is CASSLEGGSYNEQFF. The CDR3 region has the DNA TGTGCCAGCAGCTTAGAGGGGGGGTCCTACAATGAGCAGTTCTTC.

The chain carries TRBV29-1 and TRBJ2-6; TRBD2 is a possible D gene (5 bases). The CDR3 runs 16 residues. The germline V gene encodes CDR1 SQVTM and CDR2 ANQGSEA. The V end lost 3 bases, the J end lost 0 bases, and 12 bases lay between the germline ends. In nucleotides, the CDR3 is TGCAGCGTTGACGGACTGGTGAGCTCTGGGGCCAACGTCCTGACTTTC. Amino acids: CSVDGLVSSGANVLTF.

This clone was detected only once. This chain connects TRBV19 to TRBJ2-2, with 7 bases fitting TRBD2. This CDR3 is 15 amino acids long. With V trimmed by 3 bases and J by 7 bases, 8 bases remained unmatched. Germline CDR1 LNHDA, CDR2 SQIVND (reference sequence). The CDR3 coding sequence is TGTGCCAGTAGTATCAGCGGGACTAAGGTCGGGGAGCTGTTTTTT. Translation gives CASSISGTKVGELFF.

This clone was seen only a few times. The chain couples TRBV29-1 to TRBJ2-3, with TRBD1 matching over 8 bases. CDR3 length: 17 amino acids. Trimming removed 4 bases from V and 6 bases from J; junction bases left unmatched: 18. CDR1 SQVTM and CDR2 ANQGSEA come from the germline V gene. The CDR3 spells CSVGIKPGTGPGDTQYF. The CDR3 nucleotides are TGCAGCGTTGGGATAAAACCTGGGACAGGCCCCGGGGATACGCAGTATTTT.

The gene calls are TRBV18 and TRBJ1-4; 11 bases align to TRBD1. The V and J ends lost 2 bases and 7 bases, in that order; junction bases with no gene match: 3. There are 15 residues in the CDR3. Germline-derived CDR1 and CDR2 are KGHSH and LQKENI. CDR3 DNA: TGTGCCAGCTCACCATTAGGGACAGGGGGTGAAAAACTGTTTTTT. Protein sequence: CASSPLGTGGEKLFF.

The V and J genes are TRBV7-2 and TRBJ1-6; 7 bases match TRBD1. V lost 0 bases, J lost 7 bases, and 6 bases stayed unmatched. CDR1 and CDR2 (germline): SGHTA, FQGNSA. This CDR3 is built from 16 residues. The CDR3 protein is CASSLAAGTANSPLHF. In nucleotides, the CDR3 is TGTGCCAGCAGCTTAGCCGCGGGGACAGCAAATTCACCCCTCCACTTT.

The genes are TRBV6-5 and TRBJ1-4; 8 nucleotides agree with TRBD1. The germline V gene encodes CDR1 MNHEY and CDR2 SVGAGI. J was trimmed by 6 bases and V by 6 bases; bases with no gene match: 6. CDR3 length: 14 residues. CDR3 DNA: TGTGCCAGCAGCCCAGGGGGCTGGGATGAAAAACTGTTTTTT. Translating it yields CASSPGGWDEKLFF.

This clone was detected a few times. V is TRBV4-3 and J is TRBJ2-1; TRBD1 matches 7 bases. Germline V gene sequence: CDR1 LGHNA, CDR2 YSLEER. V lost 1 base, J lost 5 bases, and 8 bases stayed unmatched. The CDR3 contains 16 residues. CDR3 residues: CASSQGTGDTNNEQFF. As DNA, the CDR3 is TGCGCCAGCAGCCAAGGGACAGGAGATACTAACAATGAGCAGTTCTTC.

The gene calls are TRBV20-1 and TRBJ1-4; D uncertain. Trimming removed 6 bases from V and 7 bases from J, with 9 bases in between. CDR3 size: 11 residues. Germline V gene data show CDR1 as DFQATT and CDR2 as SNEGSKA (reference sequence). The CDR3 loop reads CSALESEKLFF. CDR3 coding DNA: TGCAGTGCCCTAGAAAGTGAAAAACTGTTTTTT.

V gene TRBV10-3 combines with J gene TRBJ1-3; 8 bases align to TRBD1. The germline V gene encodes CDR1 ENHRY and CDR2 SYGVKD. The CDR3 has 17 amino acids. The V and J ends lost 7 bases and 1 base, in that order; junction bases with no gene match: 12. CDR3 in amino acids: CAITRGQGAASGNTIYF. The DNA for the CDR3 is TGTGCCATCACTCGAGGTCAGGGGGCAGCATCTGGAAACACCATATATTTT.

The chain is built from TRBV19 and TRBJ2-5; TRBD1 aligns across 8 bases. The CDR3 is 14 amino acids. CDR1 and CDR2 from the germline V gene are LNHDA and SQIVND (reference sequence). V dropped 6 bases and J dropped 5; count of bases not matched to a gene: 8. Here the CDR3 DNA reads TGTGCCAGTAGGCTGACAGGGGTAGAGGAGACCCAGTACTTC. It codes for CASRLTGVEETQYF.

This sequence joins TRBV27 and TRBJ1-6, with TRBD1 as a possible D gene (6 bases). V was cut by 6 bases and J by 0 bases, with 15 bases left in between. The CDR3 totals 17 residues. Germline CDR1 MNHEY, CDR2 SMNVEV (reference sequence). The DNA for the CDR3 is TGTGCCAGCAGCAGGGACAACTTAATCTCCTATAATTCACCCCTCCACTTT. It specifies CASSRDNLISYNSPLHF.

The V call is TRBV25-1, the J call TRBJ1-4, with a possible D match to TRBD1 (6 bases). The V gene's germline CDR1 is MGHDK and CDR2 SYGVNS. This CDR3 comprises 15 residues. Deletions cut 3 bases from V and 8 bases from J, with 16 bases between. Here the CDR3 reads CASSDTRRGGEKLFF. The CDR3 nucleotides are TGTGCCAGCAGTGATACCCGCAGGGGTGGGGAAAAACTGTTTTTT. Full variable domain (remainder filled in from reference TRBV25-1 and TRBJ1-4): EADIYQTPRYLVIGTGKKITLECSQTMGHDKMYWYQQDPGMELHLIHYSYGVNSTEKGDLSSESTVSRIRTEHFPLTLESARPSHTSQYLCASSDTRRGGEKLFFGSGTQLSVL.

The gene calls are TRBV6-2 or TRBV6-3 and TRBJ2-7; D call uncertain. The CDR3 is 13 amino acids. Germline V lookup: CDR1 MNHEY, CDR2 SVGEGT. V dropped 5 bases and J dropped 2 bases, with 10 bases sitting between them. The CDR3 nucleotides read TGTGCCAGCAGTCGTCTTCTTACCTACGAGCAGTACTTC. It yields the protein CASSRLLTYEQYF.

This clone was recorded a few times. Written as DNA, the CDR3 is TGCGCCAGCAGCTTGGATGGGGGGAATGGCTACACCTTC. Translation: CASSLDGGNGYTF. This chain uses TRBV5-1 with TRBJ1-2; a weak D match, TRBD1 (5 bases). The CDR3 length is 13 residues. Germline loops: CDR1 SGHRS, CDR2 YFSETQ. Trimming cost V 0 bases and J 6 bases, with 9 bases left between them.

This clone was detected a few times. The V call is TRBV7-9, the J call TRBJ1-1; 8 positions agree with TRBD1. V shed 5 bases, J shed 5 bases, and the junction held 4 bases outside the gene matches. The germline gives CDR1 SEHNR, CDR2 FQNEAQ (reference sequence). This CDR3 region has 13 residues. The CDR3 protein is CASSNTGGTEAFF. CDR3 nucleotides: TGTGCCAGCAGCAACACAGGGGGGACTGAAGCTTTCTTT.

The gene calls are TRBV9 and TRBJ2-2; TRBD2 aligns across 9 bases. The germline V gene encodes CDR1 SGDLS and CDR2 YYNGEE. The CDR3 has 17 amino acids. The junction had 11 bases not matched to a gene; V was cut back by 4 bases and J by 4 bases. For the CDR3, the DNA is TGTGCCAGCAGCCCAACAGCGGGAGGACTTGGCACCGGGGAGCTGTTTTTT. This codes for CASSPTAGGLGTGELFF.

This clone has only a few counts. The rearrangement joins TRBV5-1 to TRBJ1-2, with TRBD1 matching over 7 bases. Looked up from germline, CDR1 is SGHRS and CDR2 is YFSETQ. The CDR3 spans 14 residues. The V and J ends lost 4 bases and 5 bases, in that order; junction bases with no gene match: 8. CDR3 nucleotides: TGCGCCAGCAGCCATGGGGACAGCCGGTATGGCTACACCTTC. It codes for CASSHGDSRYGYTF.

With respect to this clone: Mismatch with germline at one junction end may stem from a read error. The chain joins TRBV6-1 to TRBJ1-5; D is perhaps TRBD1 (5 bases). The CDR3 runs to 17 residues. Germline lookup yields CDR1 MNHNS and CDR2 SASEGT. The CDR3 region has the DNA TGTGCCAGCAGCGAAGACGCGGGGGGGAATAGCAATCAGCCCCAGCATTTT. Encoded protein: CASSEDAGGNSNQPQHF.

This clone appeared once. The V call is TRBV4-3, the J call TRBJ2-3; 8 positions agree with TRBD1. V gave up 3 bases and J gave up 8 bases; unmatched junction bases: 13. The length of the CDR3 is 16 residues. The germline CDR1 and CDR2 sequences are LGHNA and YSLEER. The CDR3 region is CASSQLHQGAVGTQYF. CDR3 DNA: TGCGCCAGCAGCCAGTTGCATCAGGGGGCGGTAGGTACGCAGTATTTT.

Regarding this clone: One junction end disagrees with the germline gene, perhaps due to a read error. The chain joins TRBV3-1 (or the pseudogene TRBV3-2) to TRBJ1-5, with D perhaps matching TRBD1 (6 bases). CDR1 is LGHDT and CDR2 is YNNKEL in the germline V gene (reference sequence). CDR3 length: 14 amino acids. Here the CDR3 reads CASSRTDSNRPQHF. The CDR3 coding sequence is TGTGCCAGCAGTCGGACAGATAGCAATCGGCCCCAGCATTTT.

The V call is TRBV27, the J call TRBJ2-2, with D perhaps TRBD1 (7 bases). Between the trimmed V and J ends, which lost 5 bases and 6 bases, there was a span of 16 bases. CDR3 size: 15 residues. CDR1 and CDR2 from the germline V gene are MNHEY and SMNVEV (reference sequence). CDR3 residues: CASSAGTEKAGELFF. In nucleotides, the CDR3 is TGTGCCAGCAGTGCGGGGACAGAGAAGGCCGGGGAGCTGTTTTTT.

The rearrangement links TRBV5-1 to TRBJ2-7; 8 bases fit TRBD2. The junction had 4 bases not matched to a gene; V was cut back by 0 bases and J by 2 bases. The CDR3 runs 15 residues. Germline V CDR1 and CDR2: SGHRS, YFSETQ. Here the CDR3 DNA reads TGCGCCAGCAGCTTGGGAACTAGCGGACCCTACGAGCAGTACTTC. Its translation: CASSLGTSGPYEQYF.